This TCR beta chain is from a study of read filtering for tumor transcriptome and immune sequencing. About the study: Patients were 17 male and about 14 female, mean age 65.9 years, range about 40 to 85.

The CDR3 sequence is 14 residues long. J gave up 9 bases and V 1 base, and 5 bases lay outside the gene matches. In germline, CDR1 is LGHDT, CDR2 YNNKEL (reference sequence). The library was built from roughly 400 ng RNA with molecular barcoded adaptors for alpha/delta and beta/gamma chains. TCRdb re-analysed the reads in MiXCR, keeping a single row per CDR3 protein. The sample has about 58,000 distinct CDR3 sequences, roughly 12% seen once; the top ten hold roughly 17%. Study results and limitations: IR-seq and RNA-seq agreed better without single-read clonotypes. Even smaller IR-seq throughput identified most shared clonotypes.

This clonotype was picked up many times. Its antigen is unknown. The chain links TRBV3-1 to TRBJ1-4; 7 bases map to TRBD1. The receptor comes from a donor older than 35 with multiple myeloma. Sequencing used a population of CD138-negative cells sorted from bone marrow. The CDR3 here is CASSQGGGAKKLFF. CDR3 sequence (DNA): TGTGCCAGCAGCCAAGGAGGGGGCGCGAAAAAACTGTTTTTT.